This TCR beta chain was obtained from a study of cytomegalovirus exposure and HLA in healthy donors (dated by TCRdb to the late 2010s). In terms of the full investigation: A later analysis indicated that the 120 validation repertoires were generated on the platform also employed for the 700 or so repertoires of the first cohort. The study was designed to test whether signatures of past pathogen exposure could be identified by cataloging public T cell receptors. The study combined high-throughput TCR immunosequencing, statistical association of individual TCRs with disease status, and machine learning to predict cytomegalovirus infection status. In addition to the first cohort of 666 subjects, a separate validation cohort of under 150 different subjects was used. Study-level results and caveats: A later analysis lacked HLA typing for the validation cohort, so it scored co-occurrence in that cohort across all 120 repertoires. In both the original and validation cohorts, the classifier was reported to diagnose cytomegalovirus status with high specificity and sensitivity. In a later analysis, TCRs clustered in the first cohort were found to also tend to co-occur in the approximately 120 validation repertoires, with around 94% of cluster scores above 0. In the study, roughly 160 TCR beta chains were listed as associated with cytomegalovirus. In vitro tests confirmed that a few of the cytomegalovirus-associated TCR beta chains recognize cytomegalovirus antigens. Across donors, most TCR sequences were observed very rarely, whereas some public TCRs were present in many individuals. It was suggested by the authors that the approach could potentially be generalized to other disease states and immunological phenotypes.

The library was prepared using the immunoSEQ multiplex PCR assay. The authors' pipeline ran thus. A statistical classification framework was developed to diagnose cytomegalovirus status using the catalog of TCR beta chain sequences. Not all clones reach the TCRdb copy of this immuneACCESS table, which keeps in-frame sequences only. Checked studies attribute under half of the gap to unresolved V genes and leave the rest unexplained. V, J and clone size reflect that table, while D and trimming were determined from the DNA. This sample holds fewer than 250,000 clones; approximately 90% were observed only once. The ten largest clones add up to around 3% of the sample. To note about this clone: Its recognized antigen is unknown. No much larger clone exists at a distance of one base, and base qualities are not known.

The donors belonged to the validation cohort of approximately 130 subjects, which was separate from the approximately 660-subject first cohort. Sequencing used PBMCs. This receptor was taken from a man aged 18-30 years in good health and CMV-seronegative.

At the DNA level, the sequence is TGTGCCAGTATCCCGGGCGGGGCGAGCAATCAGCCCCAGCATTTT. This codes for CASIPGGASNQPQHF. The receptor chain draws on TRBV19 and TRBJ1-5; matching of 5 bases hints at TRBD1 as the D gene. The CDR3 spans 15 residues, from the cysteine through the phenylalanine. Only the CDR3 part of the read is kept: 45 bases, read in frame from the first base. The germline V gene (reference sequence) sets CDR1 to LNHDA and CDR2 to SQIVND. V is shortened by 7 bases, J by 1 base, and the region joining them spans 14 bases.